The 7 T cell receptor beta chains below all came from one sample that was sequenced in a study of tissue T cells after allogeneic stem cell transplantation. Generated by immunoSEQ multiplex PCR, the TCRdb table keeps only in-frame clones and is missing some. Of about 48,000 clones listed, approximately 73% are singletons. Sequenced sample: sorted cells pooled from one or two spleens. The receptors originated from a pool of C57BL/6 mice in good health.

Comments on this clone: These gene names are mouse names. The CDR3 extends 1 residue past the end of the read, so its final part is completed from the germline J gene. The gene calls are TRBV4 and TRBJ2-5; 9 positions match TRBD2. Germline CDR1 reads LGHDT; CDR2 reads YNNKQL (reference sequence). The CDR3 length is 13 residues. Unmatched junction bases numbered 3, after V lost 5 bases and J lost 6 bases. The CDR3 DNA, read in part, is TGTGCCAGCAGCACACTGGGGGGCGACACCCAGTAC. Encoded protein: CASSTLGGDTQY. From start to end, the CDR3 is CASSTLGGDTQYF.

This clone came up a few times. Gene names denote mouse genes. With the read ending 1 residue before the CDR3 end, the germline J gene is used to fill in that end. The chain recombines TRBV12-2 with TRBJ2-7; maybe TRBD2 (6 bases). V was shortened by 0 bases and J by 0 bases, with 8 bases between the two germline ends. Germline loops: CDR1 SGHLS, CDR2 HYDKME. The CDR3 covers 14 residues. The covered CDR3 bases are TGTGCCAGCTCTCTCGACTGGAGCTCCTATGAACAGTAC. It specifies CASSLDWSSYEQY. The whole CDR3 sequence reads CASSLDWSSYEQYF.

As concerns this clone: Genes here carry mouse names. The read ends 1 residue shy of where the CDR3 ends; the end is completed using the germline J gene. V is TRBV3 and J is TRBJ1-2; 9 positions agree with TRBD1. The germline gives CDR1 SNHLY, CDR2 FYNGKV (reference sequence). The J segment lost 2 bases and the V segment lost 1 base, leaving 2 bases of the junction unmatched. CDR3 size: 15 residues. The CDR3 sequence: CASSLEGTGNSDYTF. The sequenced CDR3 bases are TGTGCCAGCAGCTTAGAAGGGACAGGGAACTCCGACTACACC.

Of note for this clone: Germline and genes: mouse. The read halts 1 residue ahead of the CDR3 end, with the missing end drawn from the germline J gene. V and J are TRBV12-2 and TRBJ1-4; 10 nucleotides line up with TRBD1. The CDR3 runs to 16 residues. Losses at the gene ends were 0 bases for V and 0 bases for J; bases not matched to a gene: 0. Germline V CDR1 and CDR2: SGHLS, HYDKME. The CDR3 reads CASSLGTGVSNERLFF. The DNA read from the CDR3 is TGTGCCAGCTCTCTCGGGACAGGGGTTTCCAACGAAAGATTATTT.

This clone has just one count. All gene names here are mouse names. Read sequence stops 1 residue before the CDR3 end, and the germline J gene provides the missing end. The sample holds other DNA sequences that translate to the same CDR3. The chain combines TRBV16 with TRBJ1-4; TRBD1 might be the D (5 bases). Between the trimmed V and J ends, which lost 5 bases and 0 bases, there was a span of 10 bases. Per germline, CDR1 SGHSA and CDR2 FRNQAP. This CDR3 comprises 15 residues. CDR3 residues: CASSPGQISNERLFF. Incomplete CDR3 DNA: TGTGCAAGCAGCCCCGGACAAATTTCCAACGAAAGATTATTT.

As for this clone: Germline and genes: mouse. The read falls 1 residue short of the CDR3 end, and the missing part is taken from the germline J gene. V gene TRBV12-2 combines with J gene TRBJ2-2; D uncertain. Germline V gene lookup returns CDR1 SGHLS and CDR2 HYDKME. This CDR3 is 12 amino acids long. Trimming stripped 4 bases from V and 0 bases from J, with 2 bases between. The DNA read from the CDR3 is TGTGCCAGCTCGTCAAACACCGGGCAGCTCTAC. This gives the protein CASSSNTGQLY. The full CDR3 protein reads CASSSNTGQLYF.

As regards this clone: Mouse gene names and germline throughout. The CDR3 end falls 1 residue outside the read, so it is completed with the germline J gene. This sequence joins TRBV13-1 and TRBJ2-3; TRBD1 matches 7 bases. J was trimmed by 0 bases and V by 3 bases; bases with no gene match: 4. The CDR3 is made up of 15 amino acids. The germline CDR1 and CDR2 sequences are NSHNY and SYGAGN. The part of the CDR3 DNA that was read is TGTGCCAGCAGTGGGAACAGGGGTAGTGCAGAAACGCTGTAT. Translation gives CASSGNRGSAETLY. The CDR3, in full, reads CASSGNRGSAETLYF.